The 21 T cell receptor beta chains below come from one sample, sequenced in a study of CD4 T cells in relation to SARS-CoV-2 and coronaviruses. CD4+ T cells from unexposed donors were obtained before the COVID-19 pandemic (2011-2018). CD4+ T cells were isolated from the cells after less than 13 days of culture. The data were produced by immunoSEQ multiplex PCR, yet TCRdb's version contains in-frame clones alone and is incomplete. Here the sample spans about 26,000 clones, under 80% being singletons. Which antigens these TCRs recognize remains unknown. The specimen was CD4+ T cells from PBMCs, cultured in vitro. These receptors all stem from a human donor in good health.

The chain couples TRBV18 to TRBJ2-7; D might be TRBD2 (7 bases). Germline lookup yields CDR1 KGHSH and CDR2 LQKENI. The CDR3 is 15 residues long. V was trimmed by 2 bases and J by 2 bases, leaving 13 bases between them. CDR3 sequence (DNA): TGTGCCAGCTCACCAGACCGGGGGGCACCCTACGAGCAGTACTTC. Amino acid sequence: CASSPDRGAPYEQYF. Complete variable domain (other parts from reference TRBV18 and TRBJ2-7): NAGVMQNPRHLVRRRGQEARLRCSPMKGHSHVYWYRQLPEEGLKFMVYLQKENIIDESGMPKERFSAEFPKEGPSILRIQQVVRGDSAAYFCASSPDRGAPYEQYFGPGTRLTVT.

The chain recombines TRBV4-3 with TRBJ2-7; possible D gene TRBD1, 6 bases. This CDR3 comprises 15 residues. CDR1 and CDR2 from the germline V gene are LGHNA and YSLEER. V lost 6 bases and J lost 4, with 19 bases in between. The CDR3, as DNA: TGCGCCAGCAGGCAGTTCTCGACAGGAGCTTACGAGCAGTACTTC. It translates to CASRQFSTGAYEQYF.

CDR3: CASSRTSEQFF. DNA for the CDR3: TGTGCCAGTAGTAGGACTTCTGAGCAGTTCTTC. The chain has TRBV19 and TRBJ2-1; D may be TRBD2 (5 bases). The length of the CDR3 is 11 residues. Germline V gives CDR1 LNHDA, CDR2 SQIVND (reference sequence). Trimming removed 4 bases at V and 9 bases at J, with 7 bases between.

This clone was seen more than once but under ten times. The chain uses TRBV6-2 or TRBV6-3 and TRBJ1-2; TRBD1 might be the D (5 bases). Per germline, CDR1 MNHEY and CDR2 SVGEGT. The CDR3 has 13 amino acids. V lost 5 bases and J lost 7, with 14 bases in between. CDR3 in DNA: TGTGCCAGCAGTATACAGGCCCTCGGTGGCTACACCTTC. Translating it yields CASSIQALGGYTF.

The chain couples TRBV11-3 to TRBJ2-1; D is possibly TRBD1 (6 bases). V was trimmed by 5 bases and J by 9 bases, leaving 14 bases between them. The germline V gene encodes CDR1 SGHNT and CDR2 YENEEA. CDR3 length: 13 amino acids. The CDR3 coding sequence is TGTGCCAGCAGCGTTAACAGGGTGAGTGAGCAGTTCTTC. It codes for CASSVNRVSEQFF.

This rearrangement joins TRBV3-1 (or the pseudogene TRBV3-2) to TRBJ2-5; D possibly uses TRBD1 or TRBD2 (5 bases each). Deletions cut 0 bases from V and 6 bases from J, with 11 bases between. There are 14 residues in the CDR3. Germline CDR1 LGHDT, CDR2 YNNKEL (reference sequence). The CDR3 region has the DNA TGTGCCAGCAGCCAAGATGGGACGCCCCAGACCCAGTACTTC. Protein sequence: CASSQDGTPQTQYF.

The chain couples TRBV7-2 to TRBJ2-6, with a possible D match to TRBD1 (5 bases). Looked up from germline, CDR1 is SGHTA and CDR2 is FQGNSA. Trimming left V 6 bases short and J 0 bases short, with 12 bases between. CDR3 length equals 16 residues. The CDR3 DNA reads as TGTGCCAGCAGTCCCGGACAACTCTCTGGGGCCAACGTCCTGACTTTC. The encoded protein is CASSPGQLSGANVLTF.

The V call is TRBV19, the J call TRBJ2-1; TRBD2 aligns across 9 bases. The CDR3 runs 17 residues. Germline CDR1 and CDR2: LNHDA and SQIVND (reference sequence). Trimming cost V 6 bases and J 5 bases; bases outside gene matches: 14. CDR3 in DNA: TGTGCCAGTAGCTCTTCGGGCGGGAGGGCCTTCGACAATGAGCAGTTCTTC. Translated, it gives CASSSSGGRAFDNEQFF.

As regards this clone: The junction and the germline gene differ at one end; a read error may be behind it. The J gene is TRBJ2-7, the V gene TRBV5-1; no reliable D call. This CDR3 is built from 14 residues. Germline V gene sequence: CDR1 SGHRS, CDR2 YFSETQ. DNA for the CDR3: TGCGCCAGCAGCTTGTTTCTATACTCCTCCGAGCAGTACTTC. Residues: CASSLFLYSSEQYF.

The V call is TRBV7-2, the J call TRBJ1-6; no reliable D call. Trimming cost V 1 base and J 7 bases, with 11 bases left between them. The CDR3 loop spans 15 amino acids. The germline V gene encodes CDR1 SGHTA and CDR2 FQGNSA. The DNA of the CDR3 is TGTGCCAGCAGCTTAGGGCCGTCCCTAAATTCACCCCTCCACTTT. Translation: CASSLGPSLNSPLHF.

The J gene is TRBJ2-3, the V gene TRBV14; 7 nucleotides agree with TRBD2. Germline V gene lookup returns CDR1 SGHDN and CDR2 FVKESK. V trimming: 1 base; J trimming: 5 bases; junction bases outside the gene matches: 9. CDR3 length: 16 residues. CDR3 sequence: CASSQGLAARVDTQYF. The CDR3 DNA follows: TGTGCCAGCAGCCAAGGCCTAGCGGCGAGGGTAGATACGCAGTATTTT.

This chain joins TRBV15 and TRBJ2-3; 9 bases map to TRBD1. Germline V gives CDR1 LNHNV, CDR2 YYDKDF (reference sequence). The CDR3 covers 14 residues. V gave up 5 bases and J gave up 1 base; unmatched junction bases: 1. The CDR3 DNA is TGTGCCACCAGCTGGACAGGGGGCACAGATACGCAGTATTTT. Translation: CATSWTGGTDTQYF.

This chain joins TRBV11-2 and TRBJ2-7; D gene ambiguous. Germline V CDR1 and CDR2: SGHAT, FQNNGV. V was trimmed by 7 bases and J by 6 bases, leaving 22 bases between them. The CDR3 is 15 residues long. The CDR3 here is CASNDNPTRPAEQYF. DNA for the CDR3: TGTGCCAGCAACGACAATCCTACCCGGCCCGCCGAGCAGTACTTC.

The genes are TRBV27 and TRBJ2-2; the D call may be TRBD1 or TRBD2 (6 bases each). The V gene lost 8 bases and the J gene lost 2 bases, with 12 bases spanning the gap. This CDR3 spans 14 amino acids. The germline CDR1 and CDR2 sequences are MNHEY and SMNVEV (reference sequence). In nucleotides, the CDR3 is TGTGCCAGCGGTACGGGGGCTAACACCGGGGAGCTGTTTTTT. Its protein product is CASGTGANTGELFF.

This chain connects TRBV11-2 to TRBJ2-1, with TRBD1 identical over 9 bases. Trimming took 5 bases from V and 10 from J; bases not matched to a gene: 12. Germline values: CDR1 SGHAT, CDR2 FQNNGV. The CDR3 has 15 residues. The CDR3 is CASSQSRDRVREQFF. In DNA, the CDR3 is TGTGCCAGCAGCCAGAGTAGGGACAGGGTTCGGGAGCAGTTCTTC.

A few counts support this clone. V and J are TRBV19 and TRBJ1-3; D gene uncertain. V was cut by 5 bases and J by 1 base, with 21 bases left in between. CDR1 is LNHDA, CDR2 SQIVND, per germline (reference sequence). This CDR3 spans 18 amino acids. In DNA form, the CDR3 reads TGTGCCAGTAGTGAATGGACTGCACTCGCAAGGTCTGGAAACACCATATATTTT. Translated: CASSEWTALARSGNTIYF.

This rearrangement joins TRBV6-5 to TRBJ2-3; no reliable D call. Germline assignment: CDR1 MNHEY and CDR2 SVGAGI. V was cut by 2 bases and J by 4 bases, with 10 bases left in between. This CDR3 spans 14 amino acids. Here the CDR3 reads CASSYTPSADTQYF. As DNA, the CDR3 is TGTGCCAGCAGTTACACGCCTTCCGCAGATACGCAGTATTTT.

The chain joins TRBV19 to TRBJ1-2; 10 bases align to TRBD1. The germline CDR1 and CDR2 sequences are LNHDA and SQIVND (reference sequence). The V segment lost 7 bases and the J segment 5 bases; nucleotides outside the gene matches: 13. The CDR3 sequence is 16 residues long. The CDR3 region is CASTPRPRTGGYGYTF. DNA for the CDR3: TGTGCCAGTACCCCCCGCCCCCGGACAGGGGGGTATGGCTACACCTTC.

The genes are TRBV18 and TRBJ2-7, with TRBD1 matching over 12 bases. Per germline, CDR1 KGHSH and CDR2 LQKENI. The V gene end was trimmed by 3 bases and the J gene end by 5 bases; junction bases not matched to a gene: 8. The CDR3 covers 16 residues. CDR3 in amino acids: CASSPPGDRGRDEQYF. CDR3 sequence (DNA): TGTGCCAGCTCACCCCCGGGGGACAGGGGGCGCGACGAGCAGTACTTC.

This rearrangement joins TRBV23-1 to TRBJ2-7, with 7 nucleotides matching TRBD1. TRBV23-1 is an ORF; its function is uncertain. This CDR3 contains 16 residues. The ends lost 4 bases at V and 4 bases at J; junction bases unmatched: 13. CDR3 DNA sequence: TGCGCCAGCAGTCCTGAGACCGACAGGGAGTCTTACGAGCAGTACTTC. This gives the protein CASSPETDRESYEQYF.

The chain carries TRBV5-1 and TRBJ1-4; 7 nucleotides align to TRBD1. Germline CDR1 is SGHRS and CDR2 is YFSETQ. This CDR3 is built from 16 residues. Trimming removed 4 bases from V and 1 base from J; junction bases left unmatched: 7. CDR3 in amino acids: CASSRAGGGTNEKLFF. The CDR3, as DNA: TGCGCCAGCAGCCGGGCAGGGGGGGGAACTAATGAAAAACTGTTTTTT.